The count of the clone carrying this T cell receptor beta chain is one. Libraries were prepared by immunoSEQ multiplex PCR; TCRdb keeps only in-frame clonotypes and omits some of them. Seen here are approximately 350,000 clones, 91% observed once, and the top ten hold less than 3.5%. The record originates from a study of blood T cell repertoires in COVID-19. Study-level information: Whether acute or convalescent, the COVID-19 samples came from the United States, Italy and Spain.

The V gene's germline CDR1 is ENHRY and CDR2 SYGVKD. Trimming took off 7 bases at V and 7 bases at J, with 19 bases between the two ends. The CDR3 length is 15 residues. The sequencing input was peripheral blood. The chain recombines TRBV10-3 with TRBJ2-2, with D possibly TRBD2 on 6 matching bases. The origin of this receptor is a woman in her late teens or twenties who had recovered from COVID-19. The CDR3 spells CAIIRDGGMGGELFF. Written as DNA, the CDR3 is TGTGCCATCATCCGGGACGGAGGGATGGGCGGGGAGCTGTTTTTT.